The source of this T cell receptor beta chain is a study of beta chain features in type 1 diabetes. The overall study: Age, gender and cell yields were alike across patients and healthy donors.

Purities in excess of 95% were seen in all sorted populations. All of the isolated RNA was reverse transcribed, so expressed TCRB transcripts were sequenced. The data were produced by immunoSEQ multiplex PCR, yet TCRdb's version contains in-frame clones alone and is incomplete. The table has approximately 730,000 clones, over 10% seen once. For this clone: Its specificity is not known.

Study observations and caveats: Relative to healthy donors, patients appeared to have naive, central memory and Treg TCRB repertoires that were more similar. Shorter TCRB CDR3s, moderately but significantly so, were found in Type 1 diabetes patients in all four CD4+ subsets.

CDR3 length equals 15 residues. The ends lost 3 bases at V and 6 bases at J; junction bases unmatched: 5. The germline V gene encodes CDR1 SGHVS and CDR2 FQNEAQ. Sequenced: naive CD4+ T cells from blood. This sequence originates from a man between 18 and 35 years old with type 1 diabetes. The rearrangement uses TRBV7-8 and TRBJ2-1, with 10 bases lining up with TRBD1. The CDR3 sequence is CASSFWTGGSNEQFF. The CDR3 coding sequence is TGTGCCAGCAGCTTTTGGACAGGGGGAAGCAATGAGCAGTTCTTC.